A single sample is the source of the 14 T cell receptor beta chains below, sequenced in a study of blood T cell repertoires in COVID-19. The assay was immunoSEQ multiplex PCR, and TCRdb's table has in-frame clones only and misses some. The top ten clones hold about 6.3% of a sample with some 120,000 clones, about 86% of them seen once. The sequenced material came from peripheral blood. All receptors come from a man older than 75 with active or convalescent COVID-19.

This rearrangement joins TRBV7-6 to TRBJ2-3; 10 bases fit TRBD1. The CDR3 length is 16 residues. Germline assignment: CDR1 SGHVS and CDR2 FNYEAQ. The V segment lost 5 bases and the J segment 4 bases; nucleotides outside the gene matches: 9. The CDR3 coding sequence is TGTGCCAGCAGCCCGACGACAGGGGGCGTCGCAGATACGCAGTATTTT. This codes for CASSPTTGGVADTQYF.

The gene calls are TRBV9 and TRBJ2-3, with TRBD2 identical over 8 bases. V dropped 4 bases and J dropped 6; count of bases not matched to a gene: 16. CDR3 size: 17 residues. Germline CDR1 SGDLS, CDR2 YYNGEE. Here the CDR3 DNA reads TGTGCCAGCAGCCCCCCGTGGGGTAGCGGGGAACCGGATACGCAGTATTTT. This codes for CASSPPWGSGEPDTQYF. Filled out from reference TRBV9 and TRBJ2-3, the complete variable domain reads DSGVTQTPKHLITATGQRVTLRCSPRSGDLSVYWYQQSLDQGLQFLIQYYNGEERAKGNILERFSAQQFPDLHSELNLSSLELGDSALYFCASSPPWGSGEPDTQYFGPGTRLTVL.

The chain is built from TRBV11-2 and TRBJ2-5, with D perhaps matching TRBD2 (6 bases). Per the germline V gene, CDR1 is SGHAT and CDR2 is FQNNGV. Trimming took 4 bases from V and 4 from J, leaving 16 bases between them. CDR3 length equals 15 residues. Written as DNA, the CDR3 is TGTGCCAGCAGCTATCTCCGGGACTCCCCAGAGACCCAGTACTTC. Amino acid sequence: CASSYLRDSPETQYF.

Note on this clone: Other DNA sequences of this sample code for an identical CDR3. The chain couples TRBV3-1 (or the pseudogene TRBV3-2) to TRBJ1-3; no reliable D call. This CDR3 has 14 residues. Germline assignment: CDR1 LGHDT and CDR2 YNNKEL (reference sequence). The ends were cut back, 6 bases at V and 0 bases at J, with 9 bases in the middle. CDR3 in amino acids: CASSRGSSGNTIYF. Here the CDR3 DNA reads TGTGCCAGCAGTCGCGGGAGCTCTGGAAACACCATATATTTT.

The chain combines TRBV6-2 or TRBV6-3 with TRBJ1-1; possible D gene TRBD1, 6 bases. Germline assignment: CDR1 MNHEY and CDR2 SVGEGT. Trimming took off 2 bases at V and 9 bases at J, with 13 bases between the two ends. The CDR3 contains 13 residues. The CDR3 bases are TGTGCCAGCAGTTACGGTGCAGGGGCAAAAGCTTTCTTT. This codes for CASSYGAGAKAFF.

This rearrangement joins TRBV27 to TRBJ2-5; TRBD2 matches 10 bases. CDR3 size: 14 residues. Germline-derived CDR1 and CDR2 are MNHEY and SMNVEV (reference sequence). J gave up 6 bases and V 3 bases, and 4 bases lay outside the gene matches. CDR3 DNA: TGTGCCAGCAGTTTCAGCGGGGGGGCGAAGACCCAGTACTTC. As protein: CASSFSGGAKTQYF.

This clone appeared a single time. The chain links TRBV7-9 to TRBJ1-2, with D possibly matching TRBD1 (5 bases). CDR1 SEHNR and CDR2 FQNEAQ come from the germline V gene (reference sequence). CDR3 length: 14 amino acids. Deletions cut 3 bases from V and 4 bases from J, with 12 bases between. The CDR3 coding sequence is TGTGCCAGCAGCTTCGGGGGGGACCTCTATGGCTACACCTTC. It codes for CASSFGGDLYGYTF.

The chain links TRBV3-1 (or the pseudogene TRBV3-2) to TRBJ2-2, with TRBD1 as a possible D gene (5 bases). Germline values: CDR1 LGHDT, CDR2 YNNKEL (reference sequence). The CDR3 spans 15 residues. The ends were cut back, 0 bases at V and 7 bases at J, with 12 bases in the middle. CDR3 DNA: TGTGCCAGCAGCCAAGATTGGACACTCAGCGGGGAGCTGTTTTTT. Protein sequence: CASSQDWTLSGELFF.

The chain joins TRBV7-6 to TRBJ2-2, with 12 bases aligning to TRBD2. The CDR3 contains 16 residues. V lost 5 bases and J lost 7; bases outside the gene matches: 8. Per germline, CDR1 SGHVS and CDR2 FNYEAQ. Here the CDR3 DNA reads TGTGCCAGCAGCCCAATGACTAGCGGGGGTGGCGGGGAGCTGTTTTTT. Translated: CASSPMTSGGGGELFF.

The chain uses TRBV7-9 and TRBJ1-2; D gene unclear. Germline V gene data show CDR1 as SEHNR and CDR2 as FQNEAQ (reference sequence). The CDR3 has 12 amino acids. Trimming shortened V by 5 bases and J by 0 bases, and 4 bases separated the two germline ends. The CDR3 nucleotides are TGTGCCAGCAGCCGTCCTAACTATGGCTACACCTTC. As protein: CASSRPNYGYTF.

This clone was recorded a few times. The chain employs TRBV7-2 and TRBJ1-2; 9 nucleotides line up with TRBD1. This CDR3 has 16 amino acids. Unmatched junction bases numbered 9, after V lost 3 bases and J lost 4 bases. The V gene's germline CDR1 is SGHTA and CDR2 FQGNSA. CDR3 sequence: CASSLGGQGTGYGYTF. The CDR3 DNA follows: TGTGCCAGCAGCTTGGGGGGACAGGGCACGGGCTATGGCTACACCTTC.

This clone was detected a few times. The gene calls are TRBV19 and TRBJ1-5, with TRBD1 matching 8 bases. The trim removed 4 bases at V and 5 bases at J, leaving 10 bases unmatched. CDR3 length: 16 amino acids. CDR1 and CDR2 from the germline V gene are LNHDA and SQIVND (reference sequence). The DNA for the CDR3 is TGTGCCAGTAGTAGTAACAGGGGGAATTCATATCAGCCCCAGCATTTT. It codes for CASSSNRGNSYQPQHF.

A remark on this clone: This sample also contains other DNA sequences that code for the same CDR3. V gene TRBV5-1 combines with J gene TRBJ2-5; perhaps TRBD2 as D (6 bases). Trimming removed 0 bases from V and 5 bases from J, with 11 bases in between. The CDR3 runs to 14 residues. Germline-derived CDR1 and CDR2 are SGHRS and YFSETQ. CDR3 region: CASSLEGGGETQYF. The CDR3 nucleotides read TGCGCCAGCAGCTTGGAGGGAGGTGGGGAGACCCAGTACTTC.

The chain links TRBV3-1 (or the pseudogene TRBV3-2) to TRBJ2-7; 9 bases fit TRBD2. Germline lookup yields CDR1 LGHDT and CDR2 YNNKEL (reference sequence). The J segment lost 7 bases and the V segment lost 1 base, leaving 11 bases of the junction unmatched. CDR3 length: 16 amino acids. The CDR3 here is CASSQVPAGGPGEQYF. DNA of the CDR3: TGTGCCAGCAGCCAAGTACCCGCGGGGGGGCCTGGAGAGCAGTACTTC.